The rows below give T cell receptor beta chains drawn from one sample of a study of blood T cell repertoires in COVID-19. The assay was immunoSEQ multiplex PCR, and TCRdb's table has in-frame clones only and misses some. This repertoire shows 200,000 to 250,000 clones, roughly four fifths found once; its top ten account for 7.8%. The source material was peripheral blood. These receptors were collected from a woman at least 80 years old with COVID-19, enrolled during active disease. The CDR3 runs from the conserved cysteine through the conserved F or W. A D gene is named only where the DNA matches it firmly. Clone size appears in some rows only: once, few, many, or a class for an expanded clone.

>TRBJ1-6|TRBV15|TRBD1|-|17
CATSRDIGQGSGSPLHF
TGTGCCACCAGCAGAGATATAGGACAGGGGTCAGGTTCACCCCTCCACTTT
>TRBJ2-5|TRBV11-1|-|once|12
CASSRGMETQYF
TGTGCCAGCAGCCGAGGCATGGAGACCCAGTACTTC
>TRBJ2-7|TRBV9|-|-|13
CASSPGTFSEQYF
TGTGCCAGCAGCCCCGGGACTTTCTCCGAGCAGTACTTC
>TRBJ1-4|TRBV6-2/TRBV6-3|-|-|13
CASSSVGVRQLFF
TGTGCCAGCAGTTCGGTAGGGGTTAGGCAACTGTTTTTT
>TRBJ1-4|TRBV3-1/TRBV3-2|-|-|13
CASSSRGGEKLFF
TGTGCCAGCAGCTCAAGGGGGGGAGAAAAACTGTTTTTT
>TRBJ2-5|TRBV6-5|-|-|13
CAGARELGKTQYF
TGTGCCGGAGCAAGGGAACTCGGGAAGACCCAGTACTTC
>TRBJ2-5|TRBV7-3|-|-|14
CASSRSGNQETQYF
TGTGCCAGCAGCCGCTCGGGTAACCAAGAGACCCAGTACTTC
>TRBJ2-5|TRBV2|-|-|11
CAAGPEETQYF
TGTGCCGCAGGGCCAGAAGAGACCCAGTACTTC
>TRBJ2-7|TRBV2|TRBD1|-|14
CASSRDRSSYEQYF
TGTGCCAGCAGCCGGGACAGGAGCTCCTACGAGCAGTACTTC
>TRBJ2-6|TRBV15|-|-|17
CATSKTDRRYGANVLTF
TGTGCCACCAGCAAGACAGACAGGAGGTACGGGGCCAACGTCCTGACTTTC
>TRBJ2-5|TRBV18|TRBD2|once|13
CASSPTSDETQYF
TGTGCCAGCTCGCCGACTAGCGACGAGACCCAGTACTTC
>TRBJ1-6|TRBV25-1|-|-|14
CASSEAGKNSPLHF
TGTGCCAGCAGTGAGGCAGGGAAAAATTCACCCCTCCACTTT
>TRBJ2-6|TRBV7-9|TRBD2|-|19
CARRQNRTSGSPGANVLTF
TGTGCCAGGAGACAAAATCGGACTAGCGGGAGTCCCGGGGCCAACGTCCTGACTTTC
>TRBJ1-2|TRBV18|TRBD1|-|17
CASSPPAGGQGANGYTF
TGTGCCAGCTCACCACCTGCAGGGGGACAGGGGGCGAATGGCTACACCTTC
>TRBJ2-5|TRBV21-1|-|-|16
CASSKDPGDSGETQYF
TGTGCCAGCAGCAAAGACCCCGGGGACTCCGGGGAGACCCAGTACTTC
>TRBJ1-6|TRBV10-2|TRBD1|-|15
CASSEPDRGPSPLHF
TGCGCCAGCAGTGAGCCAGACAGGGGGCCTTCACCCCTCCACTTT
>TRBJ1-2|TRBV6-1|-|few|16
CASSESPLQGVHGYTF
TGTGCCAGCAGTGAATCCCCGTTACAGGGAGTTCATGGCTACACCTTC
>TRBJ2-3|TRBV29-1|TRBD2|-|15
CSVERGGRGTDTQYF
TGCAGCGTTGAGCGGGGGGGCAGGGGTACAGATACGCAGTATTTT
>TRBJ2-1|TRBV7-6|TRBD1|-|16
CASSRNQGASLDEQFF
TGTGCCAGCAGCCGTAATCAGGGGGCGAGTCTCGATGAGCAGTTCTTC